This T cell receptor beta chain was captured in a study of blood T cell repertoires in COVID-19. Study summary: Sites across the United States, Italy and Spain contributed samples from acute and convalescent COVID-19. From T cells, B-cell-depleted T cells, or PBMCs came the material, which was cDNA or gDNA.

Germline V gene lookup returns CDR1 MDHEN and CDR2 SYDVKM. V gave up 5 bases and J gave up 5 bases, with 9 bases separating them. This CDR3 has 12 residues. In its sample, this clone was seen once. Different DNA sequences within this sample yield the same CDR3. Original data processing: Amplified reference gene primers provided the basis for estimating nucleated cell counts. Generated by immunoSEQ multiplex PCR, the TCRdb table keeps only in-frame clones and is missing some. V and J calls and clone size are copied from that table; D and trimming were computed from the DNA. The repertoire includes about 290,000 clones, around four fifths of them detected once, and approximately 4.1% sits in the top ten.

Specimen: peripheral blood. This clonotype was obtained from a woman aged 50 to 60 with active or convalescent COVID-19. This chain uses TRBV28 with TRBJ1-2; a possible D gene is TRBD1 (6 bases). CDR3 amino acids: CASSRGGYGYTF. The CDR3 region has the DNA TGTGCCAGCAGTAGGGGGGGGTATGGCTACACCTTC.